The sequence of this TCR beta chain was determined in a study of CD8 T cells in ankylosing spondylitis. A single record per CDR3 protein comes from TCRdb applying MiXCR to the 5' RACE reads. The table has approximately 340,000 distinct CDR3 sequences, roughly 14% seen once. In the case of this clonotype: Its target is not known.

Study results and caveats: Significant enrichment of disease-linked clones was reportedly seen in matched ankylosing spondylitis synovial fluid.

The trim removed 1 base at V and 4 bases at J, leaving 12 bases unmatched. The CDR3 has 17 residues. Germline V gives CDR1 SGHRS, CDR2 YFSETQ. The V call is TRBV5-1, the J call TRBJ2-3; 7 bases align to TRBD1. The source of this sequence is a male donor with ankylosing spondylitis or in good health (not recorded which). The sequencing sample was made of blood, either unsorted or a sorted T cell fraction (not recorded which). The CDR3: CASSLFRQGDTSDTQYF. For the CDR3, the DNA is TGCGCCAGCAGCTTGTTCCGCCAGGGGGATACTTCAGATACGCAGTATTTT.